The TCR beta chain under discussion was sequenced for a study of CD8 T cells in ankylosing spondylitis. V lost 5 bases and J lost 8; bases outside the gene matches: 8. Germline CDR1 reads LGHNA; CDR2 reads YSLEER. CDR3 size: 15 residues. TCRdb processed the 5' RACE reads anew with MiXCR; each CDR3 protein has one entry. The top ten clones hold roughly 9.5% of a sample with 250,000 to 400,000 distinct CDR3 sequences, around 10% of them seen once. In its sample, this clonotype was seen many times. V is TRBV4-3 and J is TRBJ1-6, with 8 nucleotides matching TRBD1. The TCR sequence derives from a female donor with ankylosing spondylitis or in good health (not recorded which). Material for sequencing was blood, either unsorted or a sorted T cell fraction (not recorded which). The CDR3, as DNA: TGCGCCAGCAGCTACGGACAGGGACTGGATTCACCCCTCCACTTT. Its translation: CASSYGQGLDSPLHF.